This entry is about one T cell receptor (beta chain). Its antigen remains unknown. The data are from a study of OX40 agonist ivuxolimab in advanced cancers. Clones were read by immunoSEQ multiplex PCR, and TCRdb kept only the in-frame ones, dropping some. This sample has approximately 58,000 clones; roughly three quarters occur once, and the top ten carry approximately 2.3%. The germline CDR1 and CDR2 sequences are LNHDA and SQIVND (reference sequence). V was pared by 7 bases and J by 9 bases, with 19 bases between. This CDR3 has 14 amino acids. General observations from the study: Expansion of clones was among the lowest in partial responders at 0.1-3.0 mg/kg.

The sequencing here drew on CD4+ or CD8+ T cells sorted from blood, taken in a trial of the OX40 agonist ivuxolimab. The gene calls are TRBV19 and TRBJ2-1, with D possibly being TRBD2 (5 bases). This sequence originates from an adult with an advanced solid tumor such as melanoma, head and neck, liver or kidney cancer. CDR3 sequence: CASIGPGGSGEQFF. CDR3 DNA: TGTGCCAGTATTGGACCCGGAGGAAGCGGTGAGCAGTTCTTC.